Each of the 2 T cell receptor beta chains below was sequenced from the same sample in a study of graft-versus-host responses after intestinal transplantation. Some clones are missing from TCRdb's copy, which holds only in-frame ones; the method was immunoSEQ multiplex PCR. Of more than 55,000 clones in the sample, about 87% were seen once. The input for sequencing was PBMCs, taken 26 days after transplant. The receptors were gathered from a human patient who received an intestinal transplant, so some T cells may come from the graft donor.

The chain carries TRBV27 and TRBJ1-1; D unresolved. The CDR3 extends over 13 amino acids. Trimming took 6 bases from V and 0 from J, leaving 8 bases between them. Germline values: CDR1 MNHEY, CDR2 SMNVEV (reference sequence). In DNA, the CDR3 is TGTGCCAGCAGCTTAGAGGTGAACACTGAAGCTTTCTTT. This gives the protein CASSLEVNTEAFF.

The V call is TRBV6-6, the J call TRBJ2-7, with a possible D match to TRBD1 (6 bases). V gave up 1 base and J gave up 3 bases, with 16 bases separating them. Per germline, CDR1 MNHNY and CDR2 SVGAGI (reference sequence). The CDR3 runs 16 residues. CDR3 residues: CASSYFLGARIYEQYF. The CDR3 nucleotides read TGTGCCAGCAGTTACTTTTTGGGGGCGCGAATCTACGAGCAGTACTTC.